This TCR beta chain was retrieved from a study of cytomegalovirus exposure and HLA in healthy donors. Overall study results and limits: High specificity and sensitivity for cytomegalovirus status were reported for the classifier. Researchers counted around 150 TCR beta chains as cytomegalovirus-associated.

As to this clone: Its antigen remains unknown.

Produced via immunoSEQ multiplex PCR; TCRdb's table is partial and in-frame only. The sample consists of 110,000 to 150,000 clones, just under 85% of them appearing once. The V gene end was trimmed by 3 bases and the J gene end by 9 bases; junction bases not matched to a gene: 17. Germline CDR1 LNHDA, CDR2 SQIVND (reference sequence). The CDR3 is made up of 17 amino acids. The specimen was PBMCs. J is TRBJ1-5 and V is TRBV19, with 7 bases identical to TRBD1. This sequence was found in a woman in her thirties in good health and CMV-seronegative. The CDR3 spells CASSISWDSSGGRPQHF. CDR3 bases: TGTGCCAGTAGTATCAGCTGGGACTCGTCAGGGGGTCGGCCCCAGCATTTT.